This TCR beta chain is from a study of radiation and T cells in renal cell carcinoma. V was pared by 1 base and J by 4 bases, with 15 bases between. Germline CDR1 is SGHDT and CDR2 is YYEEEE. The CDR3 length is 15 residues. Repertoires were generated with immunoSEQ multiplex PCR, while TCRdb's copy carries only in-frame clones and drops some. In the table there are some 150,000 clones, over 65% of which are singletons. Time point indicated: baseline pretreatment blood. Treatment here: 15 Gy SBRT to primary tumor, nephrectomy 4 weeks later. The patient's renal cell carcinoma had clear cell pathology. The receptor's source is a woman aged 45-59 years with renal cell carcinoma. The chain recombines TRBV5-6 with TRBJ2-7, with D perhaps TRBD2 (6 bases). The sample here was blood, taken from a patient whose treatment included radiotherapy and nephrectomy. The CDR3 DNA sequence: TGTGCCAGCAGCTTGTGGGGACGGAGGGGATACGAGCAGTACTTC. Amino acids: CASSLWGRRGYEQYF.